A single sample is the source of the 11 T cell receptor beta chains below, sequenced in a study of radiotherapy plus CTLA-4 blockade in lung cancer. Only in-frame clones appear in the TCRdb table, and some are missing; sequencing was by immunoSEQ multiplex PCR. The data contain more than 40,000 clones, 73% of them singletons. The material sequenced was peripheral blood, taken from a patient treated with radiotherapy plus ipilimumab. The source is a human donor with non-small cell lung cancer who had a complete response to radiotherapy plus ipilimumab.

The genes are TRBV18 and TRBJ2-7; weak D call: TRBD1 (5 bases). The CDR3 loop spans 15 amino acids. Trimming shortened V by 3 bases and J by 7 bases, and 19 bases separated the two germline ends. Germline V lookup: CDR1 KGHSH, CDR2 LQKENI. The CDR3 region has the DNA TGTGCCAGCTCACCGGGGCCGGGTTTAGTTGGGGAGCAGTACTTC. Translated: CASSPGPGLVGEQYF.

This rearrangement joins TRBV6-5 to TRBJ1-2; D not resolved. The CDR3 sequence is 14 residues long. Trimming took 0 bases from V and 4 from J, leaving 9 bases between them. CDR1 and CDR2 from the germline V gene are MNHEY and SVGAGI. The CDR3 DNA follows: TGTGCCAGCAGTTACTCACTCCTCGCCTATGGCTACACCTTC. Its protein product is CASSYSLLAYGYTF.

The V call is TRBV19, the J call TRBJ2-5, with TRBD2 identical over 10 bases. Trimming removed 6 bases from V and 1 base from J; junction bases left unmatched: 8. This CDR3 has 16 amino acids. Germline lookup yields CDR1 LNHDA and CDR2 SQIVND (reference sequence). The CDR3 DNA reads TGTGCCAGTAGCACCCTAGCGGGGGACCTCCAAGAGACCCAGTACTTC. It yields the protein CASSTLAGDLQETQYF.

This rearrangement joins TRBV19 to TRBJ2-4; no clear D. Germline V gene data show CDR1 as LNHDA and CDR2 as SQIVND (reference sequence). The CDR3 has 15 residues. Trimming removed 7 bases at V and 1 base at J, with 14 bases between. The CDR3 loop reads CASNAVSLAKNIQYF. The DNA for the CDR3 is TGTGCCAGTAACGCCGTTAGTCTTGCCAAAAACATTCAGTACTTC.

The chain has TRBV23-1 and TRBJ2-5, with 10 bases that match TRBD2. TRBV23-1 is flagged as an ORF with uncertain function. With V trimmed by 8 bases and J by 5 bases, 14 bases remained unmatched. The CDR3 length is 16 residues. The DNA of the CDR3 is TGCGCCAGCCGCCTAGGTCTAGCGGGGGTAAATGAGACCCAGTACTTC. This gives the protein CASRLGLAGVNETQYF.

The rearrangement joins TRBV7-2 to TRBJ2-7; tentative D call: TRBD1 (5 bases). V lost 5 bases, J lost 5 bases, and 22 bases lay in between. Looked up from germline, CDR1 is SGHTA and CDR2 is FQGNSA. The CDR3 is 16 residues long. CDR3 DNA: TGTGCCAGCAGCGCCCGAAGGGCGCAGGGTGTACACGAGCAGTACTTC. This sequence encodes CASSARRAQGVHEQYF.

V and J are TRBV10-2 and TRBJ1-5; D might be TRBD1 (6 bases). Germline V gene lookup returns CDR1 WSHSY and CDR2 SAAADI. The CDR3 runs 17 residues. The ends were cut back, 3 bases at V and 7 bases at J, with 22 bases in the middle. Here the CDR3 reads CASSDPSRAGAGQPQHF. The CDR3, as DNA: TGCGCCAGCAGTGATCCTTCGCGGGCAGGGGCTGGCCAGCCCCAGCATTTT.

CDR3 amino acids: CASSSTLLGGSYNEQFF. The CDR3 nucleotides are TGTGCCAGCAGCTCGACACTTCTGGGGGGCTCCTACAATGAGCAGTTCTTC. V gene TRBV7-6 combines with J gene TRBJ2-1, with a possible D match to TRBD2 (6 bases). Trimming took 4 bases from V and 0 from J, leaving 16 bases between them. Germline V gene sequence: CDR1 SGHVS, CDR2 FNYEAQ. The CDR3 is 17 amino acids.

This clone was found a few times. The rearrangement joins TRBV6-1 to TRBJ2-7, with unresolved D. This CDR3 spans 12 amino acids. Germline V gene sequence: CDR1 MNHNS, CDR2 SASEGT. V was pared by 2 bases and J by 3 bases, with 5 bases between. For the CDR3, the DNA is TGTGCCAGCAGTGAACGCGGCTACGAGCAGTACTTC. Residues: CASSERGYEQYF.

The V gene is TRBV7-9, the J gene TRBJ2-3; the D gene is possibly TRBD2 (6 bases). CDR1 SEHNR and CDR2 FQNEAQ come from the germline V gene (reference sequence). Trimming stripped 5 bases from V and 11 bases from J, with 20 bases between. The CDR3 sequence is 14 residues long. The CDR3 DNA is TGTGCCAGCAGCCAACGGCCGGGACTGGATGGGCAGTATTTT. It yields the protein CASSQRPGLDGQYF.

The V call is TRBV7-3, the J call TRBJ2-1; TRBD2 agrees at 7 bases. Trimming cost V 5 bases and J 0 bases; bases outside gene matches: 4. The CDR3 consists of 15 residues. Germline CDR1 reads SGHTA; CDR2 reads FQGTGA. In DNA form, the CDR3 reads TGTGCCAGCAGCCGGGACTACAGCTCCTACAATGAGCAGTTCTTC. Translation gives CASSRDYSSYNEQFF.